The clone carrying this T cell receptor beta chain occurred once. The data were obtained in a study of blood T cell repertoires in COVID-19. About the study: The study drew acute and convalescent COVID-19 samples from the United States, Italy and Spain. Sample material is recorded as cDNA or gDNA derived from T cells, B-cell-depleted T cells, or PBMCs.

Germline V CDR1 and CDR2: SGDLS, YYNGEE. V shed 0 bases and J shed 4 bases, with 7 bases lying between them. The CDR3 extends over 13 amino acids. In the original analysis: Scientists estimated how many nucleated cells there were by amplifying reference gene primers. Here immunoSEQ multiplex PCR was the method, and the copy in TCRdb shows in-frame clones only, minus some. The V and J calls and clone size were taken over from that table, and D and trimming were inferred from the DNA. This table holds about 160,000 clones, around 80% found once. The sample consisted of peripheral blood. This chain joins TRBV9 and TRBJ2-5; perhaps TRBD1 as D (5 bases). The sequence derives from an elderly woman with acute or convalescent COVID-19. CDR3 amino acids: CASSVARGETQYF. DNA of the CDR3: TGTGCCAGCAGCGTAGCTAGGGGAGAGACCCAGTACTTC. The full variable domain, completed using reference TRBV9 and TRBJ2-5, is DSGVTQTPKHLITATGQRVTLRCSPRSGDLSVYWYQQSLDQGLQFLIQYYNGEERAKGNILERFSAQQFPDLHSELNLSSLELGDSALYFCASSVARGETQYFGPGTRLLVL.